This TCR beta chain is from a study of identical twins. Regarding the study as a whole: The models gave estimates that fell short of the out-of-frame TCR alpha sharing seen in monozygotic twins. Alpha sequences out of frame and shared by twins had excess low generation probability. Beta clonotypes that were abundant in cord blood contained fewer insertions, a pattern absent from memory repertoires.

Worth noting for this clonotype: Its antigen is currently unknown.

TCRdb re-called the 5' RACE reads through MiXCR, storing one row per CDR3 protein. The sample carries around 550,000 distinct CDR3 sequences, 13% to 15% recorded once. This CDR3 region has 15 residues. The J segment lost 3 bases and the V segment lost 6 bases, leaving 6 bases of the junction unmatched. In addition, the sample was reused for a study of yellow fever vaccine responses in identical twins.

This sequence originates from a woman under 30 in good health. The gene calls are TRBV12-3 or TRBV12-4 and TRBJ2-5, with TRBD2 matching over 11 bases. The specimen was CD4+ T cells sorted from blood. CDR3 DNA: TGTGCCAGCAGCCTAACTAGCGGGGGTAAAGAGACCCAGTACTTC. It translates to CASSLTSGGKETQYF.